Following are 23 T cell receptor beta chains from one sample sequenced in a study of OX40 agonist ivuxolimab in advanced cancers. Clones were sequenced by immunoSEQ multiplex PCR, and TCRdb holds only the in-frame ones, with some missing. The sample includes some 87,000 clones, around 90% of them seen just once. Material: CD4+ or CD8+ T cells sorted from blood, obtained in a trial of the OX40 agonist ivuxolimab. The receptor set was obtained from an adult with an advanced solid tumor such as melanoma, head and neck, liver or kidney cancer.

The chain couples TRBV27 to TRBJ1-2; D is undetermined. CDR1 is MNHEY and CDR2 is SMNVEV in the germline V gene (reference sequence). The CDR3 totals 14 residues. Trimming shortened V by 3 bases and J by 2 bases, and 10 bases separated the two germline ends. CDR3 nucleotide sequence: TGTGCCAGCAGTTTTGTAACCTCCAACTATGGCTACACCTTC. It translates to CASSFVTSNYGYTF.

This chain joins TRBV18 and TRBJ2-5; D gene uncertain. Germline lookup yields CDR1 KGHSH and CDR2 LQKENI. Trimming removed 3 bases at V and 1 base at J, with 9 bases between. The CDR3 sequence is 14 residues long. The CDR3 DNA reads as TGTGCCAGCTCACCTCCGACCAGCCAAGAGACCCAGTACTTC. This sequence encodes CASSPPTSQETQYF.

This chain's CDR3 is CATRLEPSADTQYF. The CDR3 bases are TGTGCCACCCGGTTAGAACCCTCGGCAGATACGCAGTATTTT. The rearrangement links TRBV2 to TRBJ2-3; no reliable D call. Trimming cost V 10 bases and J 4 bases, with 18 bases left between them. Germline CDR1 is SNHLY and CDR2 is FYNNEI. There are 14 residues in the CDR3. The variable domain in full, with the rest retrieved from reference TRBV2 and TRBJ2-3, is EPEVTQTPSHQVTQMGQEVILRCVPISNHLYFYWYRQILGQKVEFLVSFYNNEISEKSEIFDDQFSVERPDGSNFTLKIRSTKLEDSAMYFCATRLEPSADTQYFGPGTRLTVL.

The chain is built from TRBV6-1 and TRBJ1-2; D gene uncertain. Germline CDR1 and CDR2: MNHNS and SASEGT. V lost 6 bases and J 2 bases, leaving 13 bases between the germline ends. This CDR3 has 14 amino acids. This chain's CDR3 is CASRGSGSNYGYTF. In DNA form, the CDR3 reads TGTGCCAGCAGAGGTTCTGGGTCCAACTATGGCTACACCTTC.

The rearrangement links TRBV7-9 to TRBJ1-2, with D hard to call. The CDR3 length is 14 residues. Germline-derived CDR1 and CDR2 are SEHNR and FQNEAQ (reference sequence). Between the trimmed V and J ends, which lost 1 base and 3 bases, there was a span of 9 bases. The CDR3 loop is CASSLGGLHYGYTF. CDR3 nucleotides: TGTGCCAGCAGCTTAGGAGGGTTACACTATGGCTACACCTTC.

This chain joins TRBV5-4 and TRBJ2-1, with 10 bases that match TRBD2. V was clipped by 4 bases and J by 7 bases; unmatched bases: 11. Per germline, CDR1 SGHNT and CDR2 YYREEE (reference sequence). The CDR3 spans 16 residues. The CDR3 here is CASSTPLAGAINEQFF. The CDR3 DNA reads TGTGCCAGCAGCACCCCCCTAGCGGGAGCGATAAATGAGCAGTTCTTC.

The V and J genes are TRBV7-2 and TRBJ2-7; D remains ambiguous. The CDR3 is 11 residues long. CDR1 and CDR2 from the germline V gene are SGHTA and FQGNSA. The V end was cut by 5 bases, the J end by 0 bases, with 2 bases between. CDR3 residues: CASSPSYEQYF. The CDR3 DNA sequence: TGTGCCAGCAGCCCCTCCTACGAGCAGTACTTC.

The V gene is TRBV11-2, the J gene TRBJ2-7; D is perhaps TRBD2 (6 bases). The germline V and J ends were trimmed by 1 base and 2 bases, with 15 bases remaining between them. The germline V gene has CDR1 SGHAT and CDR2 FQNNGV. The CDR3 is made up of 16 amino acids. CDR3 nucleotide sequence: TGTGCCAGCAGCTTAGGATCGAGCGGACTAACCTACGAGCAGTACTTC. Its protein product is CASSLGSSGLTYEQYF.

This chain joins TRBV6-6 and TRBJ1-1; weak D call: TRBD1 (5 bases). This CDR3 spans 13 amino acids. CDR1 and CDR2 (germline): MNHNY, SVGAGI (reference sequence). Trimming stripped 2 bases from V and 8 bases from J, with 12 bases between. The DNA for the CDR3 is TGTGCCAGCAGTTACCCCGGACATTCAGAAGCTTTCTTT. Its protein product is CASSYPGHSEAFF.

The genes are TRBV28 and TRBJ1-1; D is possibly TRBD1 (5 bases). Germline CDR1 reads MDHEN; CDR2 reads SYDVKM. The CDR3 extends over 14 amino acids. Trimming cost V 8 bases and J 4 bases, with 17 bases left between them. CDR3 coding DNA: TGTGCCAGCCTATTGTTCCAGGGCGGCACTGAAGCTTTCTTT. Protein: CASLLFQGGTEAFF.

The chain carries TRBV28 and TRBJ1-1, with TRBD1 matching over 7 bases. Germline CDR1 reads MDHEN; CDR2 reads SYDVKM. The CDR3 sequence is 14 residues long. V was pared by 5 bases and J by 9 bases, with 12 bases of the junction left unmatched. CDR3 nucleotides: TGTGCCAGCAGTACGACGGGACAGAGGGAACAAGCTTTCTTT. Protein sequence: CASSTTGQREQAFF. Based on the CDR3 plus reference TRBV28 and TRBJ1-1, the full variable domain is DVKVTQSSRYLVKRTGEKVFLECVQDMDHENMFWYRQDPGLGLRLIYFSYDVKMKEKGDIPEGYSVSREKKERFSLILESASTNQTSMYLCASSTTGQREQAFFGQGTRLTVV.

V gene TRBV7-2 combines with J gene TRBJ2-3; possibly TRBD1 or TRBD2 for D (6 bases each). The CDR3 contains 16 residues. Germline lookup yields CDR1 SGHTA and CDR2 FQGNSA. V lost 5 bases, J lost 1 base, and 16 bases lay in between. CDR3 nucleotides: TGTGCCAGCAGCCGACTCCCGGGGGCTGGCACAGATACGCAGTATTTT. It encodes CASSRLPGAGTDTQYF.

This clone was recorded once. The V and J genes are TRBV11-2 and TRBJ2-1, with D unclear. The germline V and J ends were trimmed by 8 bases and 0 bases, with 5 bases remaining between them. Looked up from germline, CDR1 is SGHAT and CDR2 is FQNNGV. This CDR3 has 12 amino acids. The CDR3, as DNA: TGTGCCAGCTGGGGCTCCTACAATGAGCAGTTCTTC. It encodes CASWGSYNEQFF.

J is TRBJ1-2 and V is TRBV28; 8 positions agree with TRBD1. The CDR3 contains 15 residues. CDR1 and CDR2 (germline): MDHEN, SYDVKM. V was pared by 5 bases and J by 8 bases, with 13 bases of the junction left unmatched. The CDR3 spells CASSTGTGWDWGYTF. The CDR3 bases are TGTGCCAGCAGTACAGGGACAGGATGGGATTGGGGCTACACCTTC.

This clone appeared once. J is TRBJ2-5 and V is TRBV7-6, with D perhaps TRBD2 (5 bases). Germline lookup yields CDR1 SGHVS and CDR2 FNYEAQ. V lost 5 bases to trimming and J lost 2 bases, with 9 bases between them. The CDR3 runs to 13 residues. The CDR3 sequence: CASSRGHQETQYF. The CDR3 DNA reads as TGTGCCAGCAGCAGAGGGCATCAAGAGACCCAGTACTTC.

The rearrangement uses TRBV10-2 and TRBJ2-3; tentatively, D is TRBD2 (5 bases). The CDR3 runs 13 residues. With 0 bases removed from V and 8 bases from J, the gap between germline ends came to 9 bases. CDR1 is WSHSY and CDR2 is SAAADI in the germline V gene. CDR3 coding DNA: TGCGCCAGCAGTGAGTCTCCGGACTCTACGCAGTATTTT. This codes for CASSESPDSTQYF.

V is TRBV7-2 and J is TRBJ2-2; TRBD2 matches at 7 bases. Germline assignment: CDR1 SGHTA and CDR2 FQGNSA. The junction had 3 bases not matched to a gene; V was cut back by 2 bases and J by 0 bases. The CDR3 runs 16 residues. The CDR3 DNA is TGTGCCAGCAGCTTACAGAGCGGGGCGAACACCGGGGAGCTGTTTTTT. This translates into CASSLQSGANTGELFF.

The V call is TRBV5-6, the J call TRBJ2-3; D perhaps matches TRBD2 (6 bases). CDR1 is SGHDT and CDR2 is YYEEEE in the germline V gene. The CDR3 spans 15 residues. The V and J ends lost 2 bases and 0 bases respectively, with 10 bases between them. CDR3 in amino acids: CASSFLGGSTDTQYF. The DNA of the CDR3 is TGTGCCAGCAGCTTTTTGGGGGGAAGCACAGATACGCAGTATTTT.

The chain recombines TRBV11-3 with TRBJ2-2, with 11 bases that match TRBD2. With 5 bases clipped from V and 3 bases from J, the junction kept 5 bases outside the gene matches. The CDR3 has 16 residues. Germline-derived CDR1 and CDR2 are SGHNT and YENEEA. The CDR3 is CASSAGLAAYTGELFF. For the CDR3, the DNA is TGTGCCAGCAGCGCGGGACTAGCGGCCTACACCGGGGAGCTGTTTTTT.

This chain links TRBV6-6 with TRBJ2-5, with D unresolved. The length of the CDR3 is 14 residues. The V end lost 2 bases, the J end lost 5 bases, and 12 bases lay between the germline ends. Germline CDR1 is MNHNY and CDR2 is SVGAGI (reference sequence). CDR3 protein: CASSYPQTAETQYF. For the CDR3, the DNA is TGTGCCAGCAGTTACCCGCAGACGGCGGAGACCCAGTACTTC.

The genes are TRBV11-3 and TRBJ2-1, with TRBD2 matching 9 bases. This CDR3 region has 16 residues. The V gene end was trimmed by 5 bases and the J gene end by 0 bases; junction bases not matched to a gene: 5. The V gene's germline CDR1 is SGHNT and CDR2 YENEEA. In DNA, the CDR3 is TGTGCCAGCAGCAGGTTTAGCGGGAGCTCCTACAATGAGCAGTTCTTC. This translates into CASSRFSGSSYNEQFF.

This CDR3 reads CASSPRPSGTDGYTF. The CDR3 nucleotides read TGTGCCAGCAGCCCGCGTCCGAGCGGGACAGATGGCTACACCTTC. The J gene is TRBJ1-2, the V gene TRBV11-3; 7 nucleotides match TRBD1. Germline CDR1 is SGHNT and CDR2 is YENEEA. The V gene end was trimmed by 5 bases and the J gene end by 6 bases; junction bases not matched to a gene: 12. This CDR3 spans 15 amino acids.

The V gene is TRBV7-6, the J gene TRBJ2-5; 7 nucleotides align to TRBD1. The V gene end was trimmed by 5 bases and the J gene end by 3 bases; junction bases not matched to a gene: 6. Germline lookup yields CDR1 SGHVS and CDR2 FNYEAQ. The CDR3 is 14 amino acids. In nucleotides, the CDR3 is TGTGCCAGCAGCCAGGGGACAGTTAAAGAGACCCAGTACTTC. Translating gives CASSQGTVKETQYF.